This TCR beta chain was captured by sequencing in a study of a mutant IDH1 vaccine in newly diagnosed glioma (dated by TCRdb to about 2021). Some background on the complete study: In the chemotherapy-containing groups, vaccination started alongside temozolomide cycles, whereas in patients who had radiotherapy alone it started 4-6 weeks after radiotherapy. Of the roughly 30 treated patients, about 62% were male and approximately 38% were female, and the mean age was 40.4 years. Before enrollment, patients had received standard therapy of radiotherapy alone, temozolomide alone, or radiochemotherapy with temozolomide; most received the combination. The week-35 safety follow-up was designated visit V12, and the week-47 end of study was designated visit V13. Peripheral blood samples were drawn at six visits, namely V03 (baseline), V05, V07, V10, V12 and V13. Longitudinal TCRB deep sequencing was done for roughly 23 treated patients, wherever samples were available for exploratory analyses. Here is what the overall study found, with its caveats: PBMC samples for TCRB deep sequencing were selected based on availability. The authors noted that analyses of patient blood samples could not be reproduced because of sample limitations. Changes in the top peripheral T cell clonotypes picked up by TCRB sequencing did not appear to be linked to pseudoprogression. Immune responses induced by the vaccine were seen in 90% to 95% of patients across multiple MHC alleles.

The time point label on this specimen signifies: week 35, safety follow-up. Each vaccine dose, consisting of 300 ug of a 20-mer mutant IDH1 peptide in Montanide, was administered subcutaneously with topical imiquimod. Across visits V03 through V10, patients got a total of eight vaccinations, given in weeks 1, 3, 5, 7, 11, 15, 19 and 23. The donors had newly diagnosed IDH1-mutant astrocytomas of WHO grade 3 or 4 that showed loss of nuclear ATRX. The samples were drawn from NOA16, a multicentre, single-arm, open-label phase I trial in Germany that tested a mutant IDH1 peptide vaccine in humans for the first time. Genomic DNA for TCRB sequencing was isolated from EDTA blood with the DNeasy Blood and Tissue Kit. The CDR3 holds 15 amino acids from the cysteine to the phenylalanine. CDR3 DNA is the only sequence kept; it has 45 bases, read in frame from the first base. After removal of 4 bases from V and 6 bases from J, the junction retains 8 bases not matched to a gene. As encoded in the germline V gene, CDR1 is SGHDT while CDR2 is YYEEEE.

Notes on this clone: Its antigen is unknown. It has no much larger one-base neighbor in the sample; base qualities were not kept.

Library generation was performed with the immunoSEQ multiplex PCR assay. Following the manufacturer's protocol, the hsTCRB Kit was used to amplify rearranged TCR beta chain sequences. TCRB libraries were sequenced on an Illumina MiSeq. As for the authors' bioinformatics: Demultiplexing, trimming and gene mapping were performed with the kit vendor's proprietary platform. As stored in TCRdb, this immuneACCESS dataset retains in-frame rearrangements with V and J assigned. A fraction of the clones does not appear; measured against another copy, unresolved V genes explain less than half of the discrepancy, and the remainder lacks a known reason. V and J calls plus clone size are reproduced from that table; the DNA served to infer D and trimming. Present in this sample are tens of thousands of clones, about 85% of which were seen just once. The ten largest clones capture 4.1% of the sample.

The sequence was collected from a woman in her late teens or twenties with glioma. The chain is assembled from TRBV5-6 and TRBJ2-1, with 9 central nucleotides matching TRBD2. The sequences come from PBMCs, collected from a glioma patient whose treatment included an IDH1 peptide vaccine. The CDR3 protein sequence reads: CASSPAGGPINEQFF. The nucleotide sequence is TGTGCCAGCAGCCCGGCGGGGGGGCCTATCAATGAGCAGTTCTTC.